The 5 T cell receptor beta chains presented below share a single source sample, sequenced in a study of regulatory T cells in long-lasting Graves disease. Construction of TCR beta libraries relied on iRepertoire HTBI primers and on Arm-PCR targeting CDR3 regions. Using its own MiXCR run on the multiplex PCR reads, TCRdb lists one record per CDR3 protein. Of fewer than 550,000 distinct CDR3 sequences listed, 15% to 20% are singletons. The time point denotes: newly diagnosed GD, antithyroid drugs for less than 3 months. TCR sequences were obtained from RNA taken from PBMCs. The same sample was also used in a study of T cells in Graves' hyperthyroidism and ophthalmopathy.

This sample comprised peripheral blood mononuclear cells (PBMCs), obtained at new diagnosis, from a patient treated with antithyroid drugs. The receptor source for this set is a woman aged 35 to 59 with Graves disease.

This clonotype was counted a few times. V usage is TRBV12-3 or TRBV12-4 and J usage is TRBJ2-3; 13 bases fit TRBD2. The CDR3 is 17 amino acids. Trimming cost V 5 bases and J 1 base; bases outside gene matches: 6. The CDR3 coding sequence is TGTGCCAGCAGTGTGAGACTAGCGGGGGGCCGCACAGATACGCAGTATTTT. Translating gives CASSVRLAGGRTDTQYF.

The gene calls are TRBV6-2 or TRBV6-3 and TRBJ2-3, with no clear D. Trimming cost V 2 bases and J 4 bases, with 16 bases left between them. The germline gives CDR1 MNHEY, CDR2 SVGEGT. The CDR3 is made up of 16 amino acids. DNA of the CDR3: TGTGCCAGCAGTTACCCCGGGCCAGGCCCGGCAGATACGCAGTATTTT. This codes for CASSYPGPGPADTQYF.

This clonotype has ten or more counts. The junction does not match germline at one end; this may be a read error. The chain links TRBV20-1 to TRBJ1-5; D possibly corresponds to TRBD1 (5 bases). This CDR3 comprises 13 residues. Germline lookup yields CDR1 DFQATT and CDR2 SNEGSKA (reference sequence). CDR3 loop: CSAWGGSDQPQHF. The CDR3 bases are TGCAGTGCCTGGGGGGGTAGCGATCAGCCCCAGCATTTT.

This clonotype appeared many times. This rearrangement joins TRBV7-8 to TRBJ2-7; D remains ambiguous. CDR1 is SGHVS and CDR2 is FQNEAQ in the germline V gene. The CDR3 totals 15 residues. V was clipped by 1 base and J by 2 bases, with 12 bases between them. The CDR3 sequence: CASSLGPGGTYEQYF. The DNA for the CDR3 is TGTGCCAGCAGCTTAGGGCCAGGTGGTACCTACGAGCAGTACTTC.

This clonotype was found a few times. The V and J genes are TRBV9 and TRBJ2-2; D gene unclear. Trimming removed 0 bases from V and 8 bases from J, with 8 bases in between. CDR1 and CDR2 from the germline V gene are SGDLS and YYNGEE. The CDR3 extends over 13 amino acids. CDR3: CASSVGPWGELFF. DNA of the CDR3: TGTGCCAGCAGCGTAGGTCCTTGGGGGGAGCTGTTTTTT. The whole variable domain, remainder taken from reference TRBV9 and TRBJ2-2, is DSGVTQTPKHLITATGQRVTLRCSPRSGDLSVYWYQQSLDQGLQFLIQYYNGEERAKGNILERFSAQQFPDLHSELNLSSLELGDSALYFCASSVGPWGELFFGEGSRLTVL.